This T cell receptor beta chain appears in the sequencing data of a study of T cells in Graves' hyperthyroidism and ophthalmopathy. Study-wide context: Peripheral blood draws took place at initial diagnosis, ahead of any treatment.

Amplification of TCR beta CDR3 regions was performed using RNA transcripts as template. TCR CDR3 regions were first amplified by RT-PCR with HTBI primers. A single record per CDR3 protein comes from TCRdb applying MiXCR to the multiplex PCR reads. The repertoire consists of roughly 660,000 distinct CDR3 sequences, with around a sixth occurring once and the leading ten covering around 16%. Looked up from germline, CDR1 is SGHRS and CDR2 is YFSETQ. CDR3 length equals 14 residues. Losses at the gene ends were 4 bases for V and 6 bases for J; bases not matched to a gene: 6. This clonotype was counted many times.

The origin of this receptor is a man aged 50-59 years with Graves' hyperthyroidism. The chain combines TRBV5-1 with TRBJ2-7, with TRBD1 matching over 11 bases. Sequencing was done on a sample of blood. CDR3 in amino acids: CASSNGQGAGEQYF. The CDR3 DNA sequence: TGCGCCAGCAGCAACGGACAGGGGGCGGGCGAGCAGTACTTC.